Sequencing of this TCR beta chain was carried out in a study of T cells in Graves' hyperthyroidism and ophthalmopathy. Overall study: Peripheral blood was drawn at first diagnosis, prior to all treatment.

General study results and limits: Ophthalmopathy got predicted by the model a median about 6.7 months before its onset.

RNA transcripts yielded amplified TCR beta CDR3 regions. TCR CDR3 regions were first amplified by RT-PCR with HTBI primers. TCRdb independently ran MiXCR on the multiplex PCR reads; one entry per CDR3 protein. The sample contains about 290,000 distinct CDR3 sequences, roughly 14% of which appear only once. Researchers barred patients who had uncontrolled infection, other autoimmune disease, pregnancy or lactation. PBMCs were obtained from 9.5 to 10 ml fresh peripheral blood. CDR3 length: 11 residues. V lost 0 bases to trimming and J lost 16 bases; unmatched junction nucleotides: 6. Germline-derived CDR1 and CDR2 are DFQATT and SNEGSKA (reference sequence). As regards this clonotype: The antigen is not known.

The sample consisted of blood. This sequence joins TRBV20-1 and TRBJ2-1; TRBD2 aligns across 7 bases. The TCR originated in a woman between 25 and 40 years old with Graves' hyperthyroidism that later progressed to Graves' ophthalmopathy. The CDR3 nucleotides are TGCAGTGCTAGAGATCGCGGGGGAATTTTCTTC. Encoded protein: CSARDRGGIFF.